The 2 T cell receptor beta chains below come from one sample, sequenced in a study of OX40 agonist ivuxolimab in advanced cancers. The method was immunoSEQ multiplex PCR; TCRdb's version includes in-frame clones alone and lacks a portion of them. Of some 68,000 clones listed, 85% to 90% are singletons. The specimen comprised CD4+ or CD8+ T cells sorted from blood, sampled in a trial of the OX40 agonist ivuxolimab. These receptors were taken from an adult with an advanced solid tumor such as melanoma, head and neck, liver or kidney cancer.

The rearrangement uses TRBV28 and TRBJ1-5; D possibly corresponds to TRBD1 (6 bases). Germline values: CDR1 MDHEN, CDR2 SYDVKM. This CDR3 contains 15 residues. Trimming shortened V by 3 bases and J by 2 bases, and 11 bases separated the two germline ends. CDR3 DNA sequence: TGTGCCAGCAGTTTGGGGGGGCGCGGCAATCAGCCCCAGCATTTT. It yields the protein CASSLGGRGNQPQHF.

CDR3 sequence reads: CASSLTGTYNEQFF. The CDR3 nucleotides are TGTGCCAGCAGCTTAACCGGGACGTACAATGAGCAGTTCTTC. The chain employs TRBV7-3 and TRBJ2-1; D might be TRBD1 or TRBD2, each matching 5 bases. The CDR3 length is 14 residues. Trimming took 0 bases from V and 4 from J, leaving 7 bases between them. Germline loops: CDR1 SGHTA, CDR2 FQGTGA.